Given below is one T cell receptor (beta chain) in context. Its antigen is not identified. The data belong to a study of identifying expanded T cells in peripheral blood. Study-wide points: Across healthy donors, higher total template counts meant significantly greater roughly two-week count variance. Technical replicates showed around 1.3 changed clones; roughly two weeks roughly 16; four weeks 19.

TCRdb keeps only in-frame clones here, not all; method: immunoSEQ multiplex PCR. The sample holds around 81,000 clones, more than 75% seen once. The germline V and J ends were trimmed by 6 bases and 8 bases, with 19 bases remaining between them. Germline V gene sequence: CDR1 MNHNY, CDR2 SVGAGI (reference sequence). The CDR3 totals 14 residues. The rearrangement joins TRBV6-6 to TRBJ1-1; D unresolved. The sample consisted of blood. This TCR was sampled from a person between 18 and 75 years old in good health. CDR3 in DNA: TGTGCCAGCAGCATCCGTGACATCCGATCGGAAGCTTTCTTT. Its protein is CASSIRDIRSEAFF.